This T cell receptor (beta chain) was captured in a study of T cells in Graves' hyperthyroidism and ophthalmopathy. Study results and caveats: In the blood, most expanded thyroid clonotypes above 0.001 appeared as well. Through a model of 13 V-J features, ophthalmopathy was separated from stable hyperthyroidism.

Fresh peripheral blood, 7.5 to 10 ml of it, supplied the PBMCs. The CDR3 regions of TCR beta were amplified from RNA transcripts. HTBI primers were employed in a first-round RT-PCR of the TCR CDR3. MiXCR, applied by TCRdb to the multiplex PCR reads, yields one record per CDR3 protein. This table has approximately 300,000 distinct CDR3 sequences, approximately 15% appearing once. This clonotype was counted many times. Antigen unknown. CDR1 and CDR2 (germline): MNHEY, SMNVEV (reference sequence). Trimming removed 0 bases at V and 6 bases at J, with 8 bases between. The CDR3 totals 13 residues. This TCR derives from a woman between 55 and 75 years old with Graves' ophthalmopathy. The material sequenced was blood. This chain links TRBV27 with TRBJ1-2; D perhaps matches TRBD1 (5 bases). CDR3 in amino acids: CASSLSGLNGYTF. The CDR3 coding sequence is TGTGCCAGCAGTTTATCGGGGCTTAATGGCTACACCTTC.